The clone carrying this TCR beta chain came up a few times. This sample also contains other DNA sequences that code for the same CDR3. The primer mix had 60 Vbeta and 13 Jbeta primers. Some clones are missing from TCRdb's copy, which holds only in-frame ones; the method was immunoSEQ multiplex PCR. The table includes under 200,000 clones, over 60% detected once. The data stem from a study of cytomegalovirus exposure and HLA in healthy donors. CDR3 length: 13 amino acids. The V gene end was trimmed by 5 bases and the J gene end by 8 bases; junction bases not matched to a gene: 6. Germline V gene lookup returns CDR1 MNHNY and CDR2 SVGAGI (reference sequence). Donors consisted of healthy bone marrow donors. Each donor was nominally healthy when sampled (though unrecorded immune exposures were likely).

This rearrangement joins TRBV6-6 to TRBJ1-2; 9 bases are a match to TRBD1. The sequenced sample was PBMCs. The TCR was taken from a girl between 10 and 17 years old in good health and CMV-seronegative. This CDR3 reads CASSPGQGRGYTF. The CDR3 DNA sequence: TGTGCCAGCAGTCCTGGACAGGGGAGAGGCTACACCTTC.